This T cell receptor beta chain originates from a study of blood T cell repertoires in COVID-19. Study summary: The United States, Italy and Spain supplied acute and convalescent COVID-19 samples. PBMCs, B-cell-depleted T cells, or T cells were the source of the cDNA or gDNA that made up the material.

In the original processing: Nucleated cell number was recorded as an estimate derived from reference gene primer amplification. Sequencing was performed with immunoSEQ multiplex PCR; in TCRdb, only in-frame clones are kept and a portion is missing. That table supplies the V and J calls and clone size; D and trimming were determined from the DNA. The sample carries around 45,000 clones, nearly 70% recorded once. This CDR3 has 13 residues. V gave up 10 bases and J gave up 3 bases, with 16 bases separating them. Germline V gene lookup returns CDR1 LNHDA and CDR2 SQIVND (reference sequence). The receptor was isolated from a man older than 75 with acute or convalescent COVID-19. Sequenced material: peripheral blood. This chain uses TRBV19 with TRBJ2-7, with D perhaps matching TRBD2 (6 bases). The CDR3 region is CATSGGNSYEQYF. CDR3 in DNA: TGTGCCACCTCGGGCGGGAACAGCTACGAGCAGTACTTC.